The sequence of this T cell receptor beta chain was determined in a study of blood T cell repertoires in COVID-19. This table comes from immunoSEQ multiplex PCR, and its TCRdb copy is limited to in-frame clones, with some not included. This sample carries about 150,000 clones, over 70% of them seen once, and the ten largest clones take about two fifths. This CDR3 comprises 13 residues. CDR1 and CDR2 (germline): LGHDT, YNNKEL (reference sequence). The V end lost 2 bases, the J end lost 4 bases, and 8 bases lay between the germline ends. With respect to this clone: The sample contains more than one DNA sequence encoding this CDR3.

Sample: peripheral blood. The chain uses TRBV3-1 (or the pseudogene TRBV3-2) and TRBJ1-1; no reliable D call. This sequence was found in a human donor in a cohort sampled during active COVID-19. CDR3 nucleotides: TGTGCCAGCAGCCAAAACCGGGGCACTGAAGCTTTCTTT. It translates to CASSQNRGTEAFF.